This T cell receptor beta chain was obtained from a study of cytomegalovirus exposure and HLA in healthy donors. Study overall: Earlier, fewer than 140 million unique TCR beta sequences were recovered from some 200 million T cells by an analysis.

Study conclusions and caveats: The authors assumed roughly uniform sequencing depth across donors for presence/absence analyses. According to the study, roughly 180 TCR beta chains were cytomegalovirus-associated.

Comment on this clone: Its antigen is unknown.

Researchers ran the PCR with 60 Vbeta and 13 Jbeta primers. Using immunoSEQ multiplex PCR, the repertoire was profiled, and TCRdb retains in-frame clones only, with some absent. The sample records 150,000 to 200,000 clones, about 84% being singletons. With 4 bases clipped from V and 2 bases from J, the junction kept 5 bases outside the gene matches. CDR1 and CDR2 (germline): MDHEN, SYDVKM. This CDR3 comprises 15 residues. The chain is built from TRBV28 and TRBJ1-3, with 7 bases aligning to TRBD1. What was sequenced was PBMCs. The origin of this receptor is a woman younger than 45 in good health and CMV-seropositive. DNA for the CDR3: TGTGCCAGCAGTTCTTGGGACAGAACTGGAAACACCATATATTTT. Translated: CASSSWDRTGNTIYF. The full variable domain, in which reference TRBV28 and TRBJ1-3 provide the parts outside the CDR3, is DVKVTQSSRYLVKRTGEKVFLECVQDMDHENMFWYRQDPGLGLRLIYFSYDVKMKEKGDIPEGYSVSREKKERFSLILESASTNQTSMYLCASSSWDRTGNTIYFGEGSWLTVV.